The 28 T cell receptor beta chains reported below all come from one sample, sequenced in a study of regulatory T cells in long-lasting Graves disease. Time point described: persistent/refractory GD, antithyroid drugs over 5 years with positive TRAb. TCR sequences were obtained from RNA taken from PBMCs. Construction of TCR beta libraries relied on iRepertoire HTBI primers and on Arm-PCR targeting CDR3 regions. TCRdb reanalysed the multiplex PCR reads using MiXCR and keeps one entry per CDR3 protein. The sample lists around 400,000 distinct CDR3 sequences, roughly 24% occurring once. Source: peripheral blood mononuclear cells (PBMCs), taken when the disease was refractory, from a patient treated with antithyroid drugs. Receptors originate from a woman in her thirties or forties with Graves disease.

This clonotype was seen a single time. A much more abundant neighbour one base away suggests this may be a read error. The V call is TRBV24-1, the J call TRBJ2-7; weak D call: TRBD2 (5 bases). The V and J ends lost 7 bases and 7 bases respectively, with 10 bases between them. The CDR3 totals 11 residues. Looked up from germline, CDR1 is KGHDR and CDR2 is SFDVKD. CDR3 region: CATRDWGEQYF. For the CDR3, the DNA is TGTGCCACCAGGGACTGGGGTGAGCAGTACTTC.

This clonotype has ten or more counts. V and J are TRBV12-3 or TRBV12-4 and TRBJ1-1, with TRBD1 as a possible D gene (5 bases). This CDR3 comprises 15 residues. Trimming removed 1 base at V and 1 base at J, with 10 bases between. The DNA for the CDR3 is TGTGCCAGCAGTTTAGAGGGACTCGGGAACACTGAAGCTTTCTTT. This sequence encodes CASSLEGLGNTEAFF.

The table lists this clonotype with a count of one. A much larger clone sits a single nucleotide away, making a read error possible. As the CDR3 is not closed by the conserved phenylalanine or tryptophan, this likely results from a read error. This chain joins TRBV5-1 and TRBJ2-7; D not resolved. The CDR3 runs to 12 residues. Germline V gene sequence: CDR1 SGHRS, CDR2 YFSETQ. Trimming cost V 2 bases and J 10 bases, with 13 bases left between them. The CDR3 here is CASSFPSADQYS. DNA of the CDR3: TGCGCCAGCAGCTTTCCGAGCGCAGACCAGTACTCC.

The table lists this clonotype with many counts. This chain uses TRBV6-5 with TRBJ2-7; TRBD2 might be the D (5 bases). Germline V gene lookup returns CDR1 MNHEY and CDR2 SVGAGI. The CDR3 spans 13 residues. The V end was cut by 0 bases, the J end by 5 bases, with 8 bases between. CDR3 residues: CASSYSRGHEQYF. DNA of the CDR3: TGTGCCAGCAGTTACTCCCGGGGTCACGAGCAGTACTTC.

This clonotype was counted many times. The V call is TRBV2, the J call TRBJ2-7; 7 bases are shared with TRBD1. CDR3 length: 14 residues. V lost 6 bases to trimming and J lost 0 bases; unmatched junction nucleotides: 5. In germline, CDR1 is SNHLY, CDR2 FYNNEI. CDR3: CASSERQGSYEQYF. The CDR3 nucleotides read TGTGCCAGCAGCGAGAGACAGGGCTCCTACGAGCAGTACTTC.

For this clonotype: Since no conserved phenylalanine or tryptophan closes the CDR3, a read error is the likely cause. The chain uses TRBV28 and TRBJ1-2, with D possibly matching TRBD1 (5 bases). CDR1 and CDR2 from the germline V gene are MDHEN and SYDVKM. The length of the CDR3 is 15 residues. Trimming left V 0 bases short and J 6 bases short, with 14 bases between. The CDR3 DNA reads TGTGCCAGCAGTTTATGGAGGGGACCAAAGGATGGCTACACCCTC. Protein sequence: CASSLWRGPKDGYTL.

This clonotype was counted between two and nine times. The chain links TRBV5-5 to TRBJ2-2; TRBD1 matches at 7 bases. The CDR3 sequence is 15 residues long. Per the germline V gene, CDR1 is SGHKS and CDR2 is YYEKEE (reference sequence). After removal of 1 base from V and 6 bases from J, the junction contained 6 bases not matched to a gene. The CDR3 is CASSLIPRGSGELFF. The CDR3 DNA follows: TGTGCCAGCAGCTTGATCCCCAGGGGGTCCGGGGAGCTGTTTTTT.

There are a few counts of this clonotype. The chain joins TRBV27 to TRBJ1-2; 7 nucleotides agree with TRBD1. Per the germline V gene, CDR1 is MNHEY and CDR2 is SMNVEV (reference sequence). Trimming cost V 6 bases and J 4 bases; bases outside gene matches: 8. CDR3 length: 14 residues. CDR3 protein: CASRPEGAIYGYTF. DNA for the CDR3: TGTGCCAGCAGACCTGAGGGGGCGATCTATGGCTACACCTTC.

There are many counts of this clonotype. The chain employs TRBV6-1 and TRBJ2-4; the match to TRBD2 covers 9 bases. V shed 5 bases and J 3 bases; nucleotides not matched to a gene: 20. This CDR3 region has 20 residues. Per the germline V gene, CDR1 is MNHNS and CDR2 is SASEGT. CDR3 sequence reads: CASSPQGARREGLGKNIQYF. CDR3 in DNA: TGTGCCAGCAGTCCCCAAGGAGCGAGGCGGGAGGGGTTGGGCAAAAACATTCAGTACTTC.

This clonotype was observed a handful of times. The V call is TRBV9, the J call TRBJ1-5, with D uncertain. Germline V gene data show CDR1 as SGDLS and CDR2 as YYNGEE. The V end lost 3 bases, the J end lost 5 bases, and 15 bases lay between the germline ends. The CDR3 sequence is 15 residues long. The DNA for the CDR3 is TGTGCCAGCAGCGACGAACGGCAGTTTCATCAGCCCCAGCATTTT. This translates into CASSDERQFHQPQHF.

In this sample, this clonotype turned up many times. The CDR3 coding sequence is TGTGCCAGCATTAATAGCGGGTCCTACGAGCAGTACTTC. Amino acid sequence: CASINSGSYEQYF. The V and J genes are TRBV2 and TRBJ2-7, with 7 bases lining up with TRBD2. Germline loops: CDR1 SNHLY, CDR2 FYNNEI. This CDR3 has 13 residues. With V trimmed by 7 bases and J by 1 base, 4 bases remained unmatched.

This clonotype was counted only a few times. The chain recombines TRBV29-1 with TRBJ1-1; D call uncertain. Germline V gives CDR1 SQVTM, CDR2 ANQGSEA. CDR3 length equals 13 residues. The CDR3 sequence: CCTRFALNTEAFF. The DNA of the CDR3 is TGCTGTACAAGGTTCGCCCTGAACACTGAAGCTTTCTTT.

The chain recombines TRBV19 with TRBJ1-1, with 7 bases lining up with TRBD1. This CDR3 has 15 residues. Trimming took 2 bases from V and 1 from J; bases not matched to a gene: 4. The germline V gene encodes CDR1 LNHDA and CDR2 SQIVND (reference sequence). The CDR3 nucleotides read TGTGCCAGTAGTATATGGAACAGGGGGAACACTGAAGCTTTCTTT. Translated: CASSIWNRGNTEAFF.

Of note for this clonotype: A much more abundant neighbour one base away suggests this may be a read error. The V call is TRBV27, the J call TRBJ2-7, with 7 bases aligning to TRBD2. CDR1 is MNHEY and CDR2 is SMNVEV in the germline V gene (reference sequence). V lost 4 bases to trimming and J lost 2 bases; unmatched junction nucleotides: 8. The CDR3 sequence is 15 residues long. CDR3 coding DNA: TGTGCCAGCAGTTCATCTAGACTAGCTCCCTACGAGCAGTACTTC. It translates to CASSSSRLAPYEQYF.

The table lists this clonotype with many counts. The CDR3 coding sequence is TGTGCCAGCAGTTTAAACAGGCCGACCTATGGCTACACCTTC. It encodes CASSLNRPTYGYTF. V gene TRBV12-3 or TRBV12-4 combines with J gene TRBJ1-2; possibly TRBD1 for D (5 bases). The CDR3 length is 14 residues. Between the trimmed V and J ends, which lost 2 bases and 4 bases, there was a span of 11 bases.

The chain uses TRBV13 and TRBJ2-7; tentatively, D is TRBD1 (6 bases). Germline V gene sequence: CDR1 PRHDT, CDR2 FYEKMQ (reference sequence). There are 13 residues in the CDR3. The ends were cut back, 2 bases at V and 6 bases at J, with 11 bases in the middle. CDR3: CASSLSQGLEQYF. CDR3 in DNA: TGTGCCAGCAGCTTATCGCAGGGGCTCGAGCAGTACTTC.

This clonotype occurred many times. The chain is built from TRBV25-1 and TRBJ2-5; 7 bases are a match to TRBD1. Trimming took 5 bases from V and 0 from J; bases not matched to a gene: 6. The CDR3 is made up of 15 amino acids. Looked up from germline, CDR1 is MGHDK and CDR2 is SYGVNS. The CDR3 region is CASSLDREYQETQYF. Written as DNA, the CDR3 is TGTGCCAGCAGTCTTGACAGGGAGTACCAAGAGACCCAGTACTTC.

This clonotype was counted at least ten times. CDR3 loop: CATETGTTNEKLFF. The CDR3 DNA reads as TGTGCCACAGAGACAGGGACAACTAATGAAAAACTGTTTTTT. The chain links TRBV28 to TRBJ1-4, with 7 bases matching TRBD1. V was pared by 10 bases and J by 0 bases, with 5 bases of the junction left unmatched. The length of the CDR3 is 14 residues. Germline V gives CDR1 MDHEN, CDR2 SYDVKM.

The J gene is TRBJ2-7, the V gene TRBV19, with D uncertain. This CDR3 contains 13 residues. Trimming took 5 bases from V and 0 from J, leaving 8 bases between them. Germline CDR1 and CDR2: LNHDA and SQIVND (reference sequence). Here the CDR3 reads CASSYAYSYEQYF. CDR3 DNA sequence: TGTGCCAGTAGTTACGCTTACTCCTACGAGCAGTACTTC.

The rearrangement joins TRBV7-9 to TRBJ2-6; TRBD2 agrees at 7 bases. The junction had 6 bases not matched to a gene; V was cut back by 5 bases and J by 2 bases. The germline V gene encodes CDR1 SEHNR and CDR2 FQNEAQ (reference sequence). This CDR3 region has 16 residues. This CDR3 is CASSQTAGAGANVLTF. The CDR3 DNA reads as TGTGCCAGCAGCCAAACTGCGGGAGCTGGGGCCAACGTCCTGACTTTC.

The sample holds many counts of this clonotype. The chain joins TRBV28 to TRBJ1-1, with 9 bases fitting TRBD1. This CDR3 is built from 18 residues. Per germline, CDR1 MDHEN and CDR2 SYDVKM. Trimming took 2 bases from V and 5 from J; bases not matched to a gene: 15. CDR3 DNA: TGTGCCAGCAGTTTACTCAAACTAACAGGGGGCGCAGATACTGAAGCTTTCTTT. The encoded protein is CASSLLKLTGGADTEAFF.

This clonotype was found many times. The J gene is TRBJ2-7, the V gene TRBV20-1; D tentatively fits TRBD1 or TRBD2 (6 bases each). Germline V gives CDR1 DFQATT, CDR2 SNEGSKA (reference sequence). The CDR3 is 13 amino acids. Trimming shortened V by 6 bases and J by 0 bases, and 12 bases separated the two germline ends. The CDR3 reads CSALGGISYEQYF. The CDR3, as DNA: TGCAGTGCCTTAGGGGGGATCTCCTACGAGCAGTACTTC.

This clonotype was detected many times. The chain carries TRBV10-2 and TRBJ2-7; TRBD2 matches at 13 bases. CDR1 is WSHSY, CDR2 SAAADI, per germline. V shed 7 bases and J 5 bases; nucleotides not matched to a gene: 11. The CDR3 spans 16 residues. This CDR3 reads CASTEPTSGRIDEQYF. CDR3 DNA sequence: TGCGCCAGCACCGAACCGACTAGCGGGAGGATCGACGAGCAGTACTTC.

A word on this clonotype: The CDR3 ends on some other residue instead of the conserved phenylalanine or tryptophan, so this is likely a read error. The chain recombines TRBV28 with TRBJ2-7; D gene unclear. Germline CDR1 and CDR2: MDHEN and SYDVKM. The CDR3 covers 12 residues. Deletions cut 8 bases from V and 4 bases from J, with 12 bases between. The CDR3 is CASRPTSYEQYL. The CDR3 coding sequence is TGTGCCAGCCGACCTACAAGTTACGAGCAGTACCTC.

This chain links TRBV7-6 with TRBJ2-7; TRBD2 matches at 7 bases. This CDR3 spans 15 amino acids. Germline-derived CDR1 and CDR2 are SGHVS and FNYEAQ. The junction had 9 bases not matched to a gene; V was cut back by 5 bases and J by 2 bases. CDR3 loop: CASSPYRDYTYEQYF. The CDR3 bases are TGTGCCAGCAGCCCCTACCGGGACTATACCTACGAGCAGTACTTC.

About this clonotype: The junction departs from germline at one end; a sequencing error may be responsible. The genes are TRBV7-8 and TRBJ2-2; possible D gene TRBD2, 6 bases. Germline V gives CDR1 SGHVS, CDR2 FQNEAQ. CDR3 size: 13 residues. The CDR3 sequence: CASSFFGPGGLFF. For the CDR3, the DNA is TGTGCCAGCAGCTTTTTTGGTCCCGGGGGGCTGTTTTTT.

This rearrangement joins TRBV28 to TRBJ2-5; TRBD2 aligns across 7 bases. The length of the CDR3 is 18 residues. Trimming took 4 bases from V and 4 from J; bases not matched to a gene: 18. Germline V gene lookup returns CDR1 MDHEN and CDR2 SYDVKM. The CDR3 nucleotides are TGTGCCAGCAGTTCCAGCTTTAGGCGCGGGAGTGGGGTAGAGACCCAGTACTTC. Translated: CASSSSFRRGSGVETQYF.

This clonotype showed up many times. This chain connects TRBV6-5 to TRBJ1-1, with a possible D match to TRBD1 (5 bases). Deletions cut 3 bases from V and 4 bases from J, with 15 bases between. The CDR3 totals 15 residues. Germline lookup yields CDR1 MNHEY and CDR2 SVGAGI. CDR3: CASSYSHPRGTEAFF. CDR3 in DNA: TGTGCCAGCAGTTATTCTCACCCTAGGGGCACTGAAGCTTTCTTT.